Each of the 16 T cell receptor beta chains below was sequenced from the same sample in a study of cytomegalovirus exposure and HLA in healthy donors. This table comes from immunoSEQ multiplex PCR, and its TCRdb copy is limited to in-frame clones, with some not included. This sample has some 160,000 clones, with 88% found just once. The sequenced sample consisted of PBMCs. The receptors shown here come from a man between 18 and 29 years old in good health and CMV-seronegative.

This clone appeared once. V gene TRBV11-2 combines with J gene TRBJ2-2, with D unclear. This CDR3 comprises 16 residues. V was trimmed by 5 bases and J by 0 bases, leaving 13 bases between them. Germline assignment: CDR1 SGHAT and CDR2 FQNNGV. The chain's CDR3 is CASSREPPPNTGELFF. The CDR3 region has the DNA TGTGCCAGCAGCCGCGAACCTCCCCCGAACACCGGGGAGCTGTTTTTT.

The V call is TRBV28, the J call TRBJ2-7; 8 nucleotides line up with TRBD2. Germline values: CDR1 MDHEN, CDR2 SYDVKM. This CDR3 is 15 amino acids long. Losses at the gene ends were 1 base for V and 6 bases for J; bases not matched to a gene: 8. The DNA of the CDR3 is TGTGCCAGCAGTTTATCGGCGGGAGGTCCCCCCGAGCAGTACTTC. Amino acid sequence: CASSLSAGGPPEQYF.

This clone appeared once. In nucleotides, the CDR3 is TGTGCCAGCAGTGGGGACAGCCGAGCAGGCACTGAAGCTTTCTTT. The encoded protein is CASSGDSRAGTEAFF. The chain employs TRBV6-5 and TRBJ1-1, with TRBD1 matching 7 bases. Germline values: CDR1 MNHEY, CDR2 SVGAGI. J gave up 4 bases and V 5 bases, and 10 bases lay outside the gene matches. The CDR3 runs to 15 residues.

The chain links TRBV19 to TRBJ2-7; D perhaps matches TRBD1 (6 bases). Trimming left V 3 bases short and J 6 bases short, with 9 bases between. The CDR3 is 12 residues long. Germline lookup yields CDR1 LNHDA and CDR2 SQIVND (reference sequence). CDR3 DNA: TGTGCCAGTAGTATTCAGGGGCGCGAGCAGTACTTC. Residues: CASSIQGREQYF.

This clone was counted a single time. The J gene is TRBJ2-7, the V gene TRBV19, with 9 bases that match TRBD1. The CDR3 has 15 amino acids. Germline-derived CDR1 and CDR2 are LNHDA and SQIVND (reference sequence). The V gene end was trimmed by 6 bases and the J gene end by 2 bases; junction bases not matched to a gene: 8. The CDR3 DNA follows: TGTGCCAGTAGGCCAAGAGGGGACAGGGCCTACGAGCAGTACTTC. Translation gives CASRPRGDRAYEQYF.

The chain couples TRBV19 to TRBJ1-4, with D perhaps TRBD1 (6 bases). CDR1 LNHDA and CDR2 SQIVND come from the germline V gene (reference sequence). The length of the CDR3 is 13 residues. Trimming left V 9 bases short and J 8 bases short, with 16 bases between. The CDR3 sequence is CARIQGGNEKLFF. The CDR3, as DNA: TGTGCCAGGATTCAAGGGGGAAACGAAAAACTGTTTTTT. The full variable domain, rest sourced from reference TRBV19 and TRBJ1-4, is DGGITQSPKYLFRKEGQNVTLSCEQNLNHDAMYWYRQDPGQGLRLIYYSQIVNDFQKGDIAEGYSVSREKKESFPLTVTSAQKNPTAFYLCARIQGGNEKLFFGSGTQLSVL.

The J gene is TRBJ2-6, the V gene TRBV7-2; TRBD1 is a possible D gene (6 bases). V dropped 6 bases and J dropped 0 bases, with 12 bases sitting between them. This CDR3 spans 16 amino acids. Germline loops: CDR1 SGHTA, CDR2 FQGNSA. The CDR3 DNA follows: TGTGCCAGCAGGGGACATATCTACTCTGGGGCCAACGTCCTGACTTTC. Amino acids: CASRGHIYSGANVLTF. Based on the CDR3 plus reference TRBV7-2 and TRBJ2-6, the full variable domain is GAGVSQSPSNKVTEKGKDVELRCDPISGHTALYWYRQSLGQGLEFLIYFQGNSAPDKSGLPSDRFSAERTGGSVSTLTIQRTQQEDSAVYLCASRGHIYSGANVLTFGAGSRLTVL.

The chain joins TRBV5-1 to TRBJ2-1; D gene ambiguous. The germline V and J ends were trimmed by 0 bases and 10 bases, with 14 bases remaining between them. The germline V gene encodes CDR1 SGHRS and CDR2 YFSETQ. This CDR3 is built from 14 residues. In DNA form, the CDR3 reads TGCGCCAGCAGCTTGGCGGCAGGCCACTGGGAGCAGTTCTTC. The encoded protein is CASSLAAGHWEQFF. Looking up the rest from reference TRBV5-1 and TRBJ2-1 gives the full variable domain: KAGVTQTPRYLIKTRGQQVTLSCSPISGHRSVSWYQQTPGQGLQFLFEYFSETQRNKGNFPGRFSGRQFSNSRSEMNVSTLELGDSALYLCASSLAAGHWEQFFGPGTRLTVL.

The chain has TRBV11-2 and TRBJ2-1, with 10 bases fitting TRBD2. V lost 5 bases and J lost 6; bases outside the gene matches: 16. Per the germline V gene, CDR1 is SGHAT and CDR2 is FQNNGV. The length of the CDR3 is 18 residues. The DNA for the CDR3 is TGTGCCAGCAGCGCACCTACTAGCGGGGTCCCAATGGTCAATGAGCAGTTCTTC. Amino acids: CASSAPTSGVPMVNEQFF.

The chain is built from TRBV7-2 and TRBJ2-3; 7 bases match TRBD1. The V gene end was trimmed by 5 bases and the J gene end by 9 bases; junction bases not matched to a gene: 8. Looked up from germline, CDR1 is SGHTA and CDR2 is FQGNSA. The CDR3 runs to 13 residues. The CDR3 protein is CASSVDRDGTQYF. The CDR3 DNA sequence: TGTGCCAGCAGCGTCGACAGGGATGGGACGCAGTATTTT.

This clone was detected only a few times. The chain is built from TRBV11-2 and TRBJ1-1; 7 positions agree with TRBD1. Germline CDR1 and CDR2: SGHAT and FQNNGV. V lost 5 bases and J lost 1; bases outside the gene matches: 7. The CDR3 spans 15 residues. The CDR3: CASSETDRANTEAFF. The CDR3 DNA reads TGTGCCAGCAGCGAAACCGACAGGGCGAACACTGAAGCTTTCTTT.

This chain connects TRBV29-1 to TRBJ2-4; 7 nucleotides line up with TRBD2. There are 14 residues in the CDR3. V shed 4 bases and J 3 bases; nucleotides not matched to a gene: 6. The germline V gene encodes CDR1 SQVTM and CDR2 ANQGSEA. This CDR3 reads CSVVGWGGKNIQYF. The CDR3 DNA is TGCAGCGTTGTGGGTTGGGGGGGCAAAAACATTCAGTACTTC.

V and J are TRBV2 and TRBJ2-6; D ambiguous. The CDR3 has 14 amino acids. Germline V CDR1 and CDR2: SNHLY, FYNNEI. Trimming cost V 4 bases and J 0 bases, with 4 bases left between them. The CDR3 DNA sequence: TGTGCCAGCAGTGTTAACTCTGGGGCCAACGTCCTGACTTTC. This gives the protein CASSVNSGANVLTF.

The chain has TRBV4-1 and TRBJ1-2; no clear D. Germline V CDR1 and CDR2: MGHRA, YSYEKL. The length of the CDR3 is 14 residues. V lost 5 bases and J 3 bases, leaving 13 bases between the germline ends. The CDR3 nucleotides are TGCGCCAGCAGCGCCGCGGGGATGGACTATGGCTACACCTTC. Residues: CASSAAGMDYGYTF.

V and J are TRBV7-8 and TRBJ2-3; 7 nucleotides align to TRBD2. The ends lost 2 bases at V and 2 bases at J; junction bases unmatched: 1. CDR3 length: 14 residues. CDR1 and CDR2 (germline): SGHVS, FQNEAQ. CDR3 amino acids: CASSLSGNTDTQYF. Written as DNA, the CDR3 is TGTGCCAGCAGCTTAAGCGGGAACACAGATACGCAGTATTTT. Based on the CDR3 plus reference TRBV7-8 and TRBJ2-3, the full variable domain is GAGVSQSPRYKVAKRGQDVALRCDPISGHVSLFWYQQALGQGPEFLTYFQNEAQLDKSGLPSDRFFAERPEGSVSTLKIQRTQQEDSAVYLCASSLSGNTDTQYFGPGTRLTVL.

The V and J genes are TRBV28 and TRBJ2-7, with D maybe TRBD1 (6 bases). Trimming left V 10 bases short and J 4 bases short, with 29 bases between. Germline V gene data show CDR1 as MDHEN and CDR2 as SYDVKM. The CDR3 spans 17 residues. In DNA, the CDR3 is TGTGCCAACCCGGTAAGGGGACCGTCCCTCAGGGGATACGAGCAGTACGTC. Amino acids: CANPVRGPSLRGYEQYV.